Listed here is a single T cell receptor beta chain. No cognate antigen has been identified for it. Nothing much larger sits one base from this clone, and base qualities are not available. From the cysteine through the phenylalanine, the CDR3 covers 13 amino acids. The kept DNA is CDR3 alone, 39 bases in frame from the first base. V sheds 6 bases and J sheds 5 bases, leaving 10 bases between their ends. This record comes from a study of blood T cells in healthy people across ages (dated by TCRdb to 2015 to 2017). About the investigation overall: In model experiments, template switching captured about one uniquely barcoded TCR beta cDNA molecule for every two T cells. To avoid experimental bias, donors of different ages were spread randomly across the sequencing lanes. Using the same blood draw, the study looked at two additional independent replicas of 1 million unique cDNA reads for two donors, one aged 18 to 30 and the other aged 80 or older. Four age groups were formed from the donors: young (average roughly 15 years), middle-aged (approximately 42), aged (around 62) and long-lived (roughly 81). To track age-related changes in TCR beta repertoire diversity, the study relied on deep sequencing normalized with unique cDNA molecular identifiers. Results the study describes overall, beyond this receptor: There was a strong correlation between observed TCR beta diversity and the percentage of naive T cells measured by flow cytometry. Estimates of total diversity based on one million sequenced T cells were considered lower bounds and underestimates. As age increased, observed TCR beta diversity per million T cells dropped in a roughly linear way, and a significant reduction was already evident by age roughly 40. Because donor CMV infection status was unknown, age-related changes in expanded clonotypes were potentially confounded. Compared with the aged group, the long-lived group had more naive CD4+ T cells, fewer expanded clones and increased TCR diversity, a pattern suggesting age selection. Since profiling was done on bulk unsorted PBMCs, naive and antigen-experienced compartments could not be conclusively compared.

The approximately 39 donors, aged 6 to 90 years, were systemically healthy Caucasian individuals from Russia. Around 10 milliliters of peripheral blood were collected from each donor into EDTA-treated Vacutainer tubes. Ficoll-Paque density-gradient centrifugation was used to isolate PBMCs, with at least 6.5 million per sample. Trizol reagent was used to extract total RNA from the PBMCs, yielding at least 5.5 micrograms per sample. For every donor, an aliquot of PBMCs went through flow cytometry to measure the percentages of naive CD45RAhigh/CD27high T cells. Library creation used 5' RACE. TCRdb records Illumina HiSeq 2500 as the sequencer. A second PCR of about 6 to 11 cycles was performed with a sample-barcoded 5' primer and a J-beta primer mix. A unique molecular identifier was introduced onto each TCR beta cDNA molecule by a template-switch 5' adaptor carrying 12 random nucleotides. Each sample yielded at least 2.5 million CDR3-containing paired-end reads. First-strand cDNA synthesis was performed from all RNA using the Mint cDNA synthesis kit, with priming by a TRBC-specific oligonucleotide. Following uracil-DNA glycosylase treatment, all cDNA underwent a first 18-cycle PCR with the universal primers M1SS and BC2_uni_R. Processing in the source paper ran as follows. Normalization of each sample was performed by random selection of 1 million high-quality reads, each carrying a distinct molecular identifier. Instead of being binned into consensus sequences, reads with shared molecular identifiers were discarded. MiTCR, with a Q25 quality threshold and the strictest error-elimination algorithm, was used for CDR3 identification, clonotype clustering and error correction. A nonparametric unseen species model with Euler transformation was used to estimate a lower bound on total TCR beta diversity. TCRdb reprocessing: public reads trimmed at Q25 with fastp, clones called with MiXCR, in-frame beta chains kept. Every CDR3 protein is listed once, alongside the most common genes and DNA of its rows. TCRdb assigned the V and J calls; the authors' analysis was not used. Present in this sample are some 1.5 million distinct CDR3 sequences, 28% of which were seen just once. The ten largest clones represent less than 9.5% of the sample.

The TCR originated in a woman between 25 and 40 years old in good health. The sequenced sample consisted of blood. The rearranged segments are TRBV12-3 or TRBV12-4 and TRBJ2-2; the D gene is tentatively TRBD1 or TRBD2, each matching 6 bases. This receptor carries the CDR3 CASRGAGTGELFF. The DNA is TGTGCCAGCAGGGGGGCGGGGACCGGGGAGCTGTTTTTT.